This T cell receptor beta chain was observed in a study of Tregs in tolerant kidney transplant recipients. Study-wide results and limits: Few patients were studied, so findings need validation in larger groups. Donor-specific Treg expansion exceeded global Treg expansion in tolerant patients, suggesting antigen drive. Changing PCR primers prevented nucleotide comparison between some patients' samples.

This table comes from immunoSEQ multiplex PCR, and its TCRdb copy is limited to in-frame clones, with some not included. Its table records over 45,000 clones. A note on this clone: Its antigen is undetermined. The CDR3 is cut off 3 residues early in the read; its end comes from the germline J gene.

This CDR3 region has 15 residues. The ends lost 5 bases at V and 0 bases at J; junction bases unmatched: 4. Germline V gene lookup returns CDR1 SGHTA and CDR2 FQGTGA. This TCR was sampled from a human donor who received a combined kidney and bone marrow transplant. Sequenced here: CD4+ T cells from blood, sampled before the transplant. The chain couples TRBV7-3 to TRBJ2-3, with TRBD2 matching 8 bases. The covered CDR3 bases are TGTGCCAGCAGCGACTCTAGCGGGAGCACAGATACG. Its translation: CASSDSSGSTDT. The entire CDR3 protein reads CASSDSSGSTDTQYF.